The sample holds a few counts of the clone carrying this T cell receptor beta chain. The record originates from a study of identical twins. With 6 bases clipped from V and 6 bases from J, the junction kept 14 bases outside the gene matches. This CDR3 has 15 amino acids. Each CDR3 protein is one row after TCRdb ran MiXCR on the 5' RACE reads. This repertoire shows about 730,000 distinct CDR3 sequences, around 20% found once; its top ten account for roughly 4%. The same specimen was also included in a second study, on T cells expressing NK-cell markers.

The sample was PBMCs. The V and J genes are TRBV12-3 or TRBV12-4 and TRBJ2-7; 7 nucleotides agree with TRBD2. The clonotype originates from a woman between 18 and 30 years old in good health. CDR3 coding DNA: TGTGCCAGCAGCTCCCGTGGTAGCGGGCAGGGCGAGCAGTACTTC. It codes for CASSSRGSGQGEQYF.